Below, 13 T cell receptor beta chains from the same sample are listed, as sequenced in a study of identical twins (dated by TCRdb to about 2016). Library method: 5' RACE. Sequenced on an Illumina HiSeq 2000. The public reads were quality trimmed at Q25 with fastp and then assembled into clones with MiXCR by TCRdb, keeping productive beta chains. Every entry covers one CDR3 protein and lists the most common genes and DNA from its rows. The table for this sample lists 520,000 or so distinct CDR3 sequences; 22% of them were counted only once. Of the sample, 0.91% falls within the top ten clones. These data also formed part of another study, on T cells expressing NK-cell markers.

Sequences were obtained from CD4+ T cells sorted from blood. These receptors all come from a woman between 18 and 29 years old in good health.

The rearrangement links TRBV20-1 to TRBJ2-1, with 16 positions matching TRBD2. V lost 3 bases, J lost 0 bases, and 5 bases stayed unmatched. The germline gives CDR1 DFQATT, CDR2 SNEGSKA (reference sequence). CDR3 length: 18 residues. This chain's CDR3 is CSARSGLAGGNSYNEQFF. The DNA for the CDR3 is TGCAGTGCTAGGTCGGGACTAGCGGGGGGGAACTCCTACAATGAGCAGTTCTTC.

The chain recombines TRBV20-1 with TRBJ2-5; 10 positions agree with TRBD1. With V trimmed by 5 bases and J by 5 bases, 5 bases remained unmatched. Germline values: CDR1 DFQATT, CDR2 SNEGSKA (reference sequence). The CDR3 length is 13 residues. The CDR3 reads CSALGTGAETQYF. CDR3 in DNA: TGCAGTGCTTTGGGGACAGGGGCCGAGACCCAGTACTTC.

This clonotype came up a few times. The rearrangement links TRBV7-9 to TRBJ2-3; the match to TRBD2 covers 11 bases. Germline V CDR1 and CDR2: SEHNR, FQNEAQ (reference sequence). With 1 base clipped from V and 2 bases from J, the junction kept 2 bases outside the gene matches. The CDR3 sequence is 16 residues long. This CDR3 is CASSLGLAGYTDTQYF. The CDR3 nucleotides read TGTGCCAGCAGCTTAGGACTAGCGGGGTACACAGATACGCAGTATTTT.

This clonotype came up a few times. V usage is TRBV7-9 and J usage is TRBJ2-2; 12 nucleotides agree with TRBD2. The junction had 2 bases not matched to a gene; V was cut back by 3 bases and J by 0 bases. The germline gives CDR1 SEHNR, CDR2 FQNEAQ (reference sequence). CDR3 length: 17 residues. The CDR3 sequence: CASSFRTSGANTGELFF. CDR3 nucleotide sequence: TGTGCCAGCAGCTTCCGGACTAGCGGGGCGAACACCGGGGAGCTGTTTTTT.

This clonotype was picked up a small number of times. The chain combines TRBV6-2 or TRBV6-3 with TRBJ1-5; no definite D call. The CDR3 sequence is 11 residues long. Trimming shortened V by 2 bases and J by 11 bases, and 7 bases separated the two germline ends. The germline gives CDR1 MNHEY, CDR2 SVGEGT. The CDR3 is CASSYREAQHF. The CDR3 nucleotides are TGTGCCAGCAGTTACAGGGAAGCCCAGCATTTT.

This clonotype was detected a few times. The CDR3 DNA reads as TGCAGCGTTGCACGGACGGCTCAAGAGACCCAGTACTTC. It specifies CSVARTAQETQYF. The gene calls are TRBV29-1 and TRBJ2-5, with no clear D. Germline CDR1 SQVTM, CDR2 ANQGSEA. Trimming took 4 bases from V and 2 from J, leaving 11 bases between them. This CDR3 has 13 residues.

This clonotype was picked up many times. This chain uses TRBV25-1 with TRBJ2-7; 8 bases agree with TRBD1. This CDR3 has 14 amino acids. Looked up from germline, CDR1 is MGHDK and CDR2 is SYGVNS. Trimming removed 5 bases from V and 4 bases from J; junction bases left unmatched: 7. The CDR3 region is CASSIGTGSYEQYF. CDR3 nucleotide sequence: TGTGCCAGCAGTATCGGGACAGGATCTTACGAGCAGTACTTC.

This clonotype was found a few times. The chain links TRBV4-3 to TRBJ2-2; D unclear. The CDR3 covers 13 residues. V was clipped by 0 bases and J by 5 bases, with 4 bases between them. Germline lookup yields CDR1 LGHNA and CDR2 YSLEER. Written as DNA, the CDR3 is TGCGCCAGCAGCCAAGATCTAACCGGGGAGCTGTTTTTT. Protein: CASSQDLTGELFF.

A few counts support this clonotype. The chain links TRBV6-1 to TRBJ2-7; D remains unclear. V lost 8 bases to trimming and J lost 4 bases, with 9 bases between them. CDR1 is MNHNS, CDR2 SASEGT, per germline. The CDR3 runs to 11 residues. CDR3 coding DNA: TGTGCCAGCGACACCACTTACGAGCAGTACTTC. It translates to CASDTTYEQYF.

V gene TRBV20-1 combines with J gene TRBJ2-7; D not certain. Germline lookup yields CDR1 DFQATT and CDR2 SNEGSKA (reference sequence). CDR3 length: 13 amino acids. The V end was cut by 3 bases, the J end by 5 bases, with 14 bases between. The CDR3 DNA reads TGCAGTGCTAGTGTGGCACCGAGAGACGAGCAGTACTTC. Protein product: CSASVAPRDEQYF.

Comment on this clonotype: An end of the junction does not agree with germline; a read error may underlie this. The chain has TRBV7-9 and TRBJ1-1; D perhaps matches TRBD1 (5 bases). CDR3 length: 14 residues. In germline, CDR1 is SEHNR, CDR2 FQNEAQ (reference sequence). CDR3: CVSSLTGLNTEAFF. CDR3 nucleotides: TGTGTCAGCAGCTTAACAGGATTGAACACTGAAGCTTTCTTT.

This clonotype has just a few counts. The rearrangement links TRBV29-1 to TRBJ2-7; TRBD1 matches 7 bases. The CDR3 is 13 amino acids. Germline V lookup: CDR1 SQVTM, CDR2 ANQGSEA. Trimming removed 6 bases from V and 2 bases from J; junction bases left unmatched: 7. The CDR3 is CSVTDRRAYEQYF. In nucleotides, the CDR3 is TGCAGCGTCACGGACAGGCGAGCCTACGAGCAGTACTTC.

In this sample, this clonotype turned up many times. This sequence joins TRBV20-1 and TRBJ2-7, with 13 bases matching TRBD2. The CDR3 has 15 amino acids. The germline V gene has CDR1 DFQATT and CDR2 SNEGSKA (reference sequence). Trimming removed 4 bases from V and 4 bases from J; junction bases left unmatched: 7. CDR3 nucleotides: TGCAGTGCTACTTCAGGACTAGCGGGAGAGTACGAGCAGTACTTC. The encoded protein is CSATSGLAGEYEQYF.